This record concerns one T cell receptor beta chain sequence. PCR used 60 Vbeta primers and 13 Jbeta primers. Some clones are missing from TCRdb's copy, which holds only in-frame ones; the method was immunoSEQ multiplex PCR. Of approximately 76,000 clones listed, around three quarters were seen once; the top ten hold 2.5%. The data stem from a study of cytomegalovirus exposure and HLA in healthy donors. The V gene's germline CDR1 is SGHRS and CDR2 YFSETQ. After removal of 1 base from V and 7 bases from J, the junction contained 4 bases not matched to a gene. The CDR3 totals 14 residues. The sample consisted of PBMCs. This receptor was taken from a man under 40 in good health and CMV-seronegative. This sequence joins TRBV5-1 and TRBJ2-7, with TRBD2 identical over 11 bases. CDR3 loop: CASSLTSGRREQYF. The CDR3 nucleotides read TGCGCCAGCAGCTTGACTAGCGGGAGAAGGGAGCAGTACTTC.